This T cell receptor beta chain was retrieved from a study of T cell responses to AZD1222 COVID-19 vaccine (dated by TCRdb to the early 2020s). About the study as a whole: TCR sequencing was performed for 230 to 250 trial participants, of whom around 210 were given two doses of AZD1222 and some 26 were given two doses of MenACWY control vaccine. Trial participants were enrolled by age into 18-55, 56-69 and 70-plus year subgroups, with around 140, 26 and 57 TCR-sequenced participants respectively.

The CDR3 regions of human TCRbeta chains were analyzed by immunosequencing. In the source study's methods: Repertoire TCRs were matched against a reference library of SARS-CoV-2-specific TCRs generated with the MIRA antigen-specificity platform. Breadth was defined as the fraction of unique TCRs that were SARS-CoV-2-associated, and depth was defined as the fraction of total T cells that were SARS-CoV-2-associated. Each spike-specific TCR was assigned to its reactive spike region and to a CD4 or CD8 class using the MIRA data. Log10-transformed breadth and depth values were compared by one-way ANOVA with Sidak's multiple comparisons tests. Drawn from immuneACCESS, this table holds only the in-frame rearrangements with V and J called that TCRdb kept. Clones are partly lost; checked studies trace under half to an unresolved V gene and leave the rest unexplained. The V and J calls and clone size are taken from that table; D and trimming were inferred from the DNA. The sample table lists 95,000 to 100,000 clones, around 87% of them with a count of one. The ten largest clonotypes hold around 9.6% of the sample.

This clone has only a few counts. Its antigen is unknown. Base qualities are not at hand, and no much larger clone is one base apart. Study-wide findings and limitations: Conclusions about previously exposed vaccinees are limited, since just five to seven AZD1222 recipients were seropositive for SARS-CoV-2 at baseline. Participants were mostly white British and included more females than males, and it was suggested by the authors that clonal diversity may have been underestimated. CD4 TCRs associated with the vaccine covered the entire spike protein, and the dominant responses were in regions 160-218 and 743-854. The 56-69-year group was small, and its depth increase did not reach significance, likely because of low power. Because no day 14 peak-response samples were available, the repertoires could be characterized only after the peak T cell response. After two AZD1222 doses, both the breadth and the depth of spike-specific TCRs were significantly higher than at day 0 and than in MenACWY recipients. Reportedly, almost half of the unique spike-specific TCRs recognized epitopes lying outside the regions that are mutated in the B.1.351 and B.1.1.7 variants.

The sample's time point label, decoded: about 28 days (+/-7) after the second vaccine dose. Because spike-specific TCR depth and breadth did not differ between the two schedules, AZD1222 recipients who got a second dose at roughly 4 weeks were pooled with those who got a second dose at roughly 12 weeks. Samples from vaccinated people were obtained from the UK trials COV001 and COV002, which included a single-blind randomized controlled phase 2/3 trial of AZD1222 (ChAdOx1 nCoV-19) in healthy adults. For TCRbeta chain sequencing, PBMC samples from trial participants were taken at day 0 and at day 28 after the second dose. The specimen comprised peripheral blood, sampled 28 days after the second AZD1222 dose. This receptor was identified in an adult who received the AZD1222 COVID-19 vaccine.

The nucleotide sequence is given as TGTGCCAGCAGCCCGAGCCCTAGGGAGCAGTACTTC. Its protein reads: CASSPSPREQYF. Rearrangement joined TRBV11-2 to TRBJ2-7, with no confident D gene call. CDR1 SGHAT and CDR2 FQNNGV were looked up in the germline V gene. The CDR3 has 12 amino acids, counting the end cysteine and phenylalanine. Only the CDR3 region is kept as DNA, spanning 36 bases read in frame from base 1. The junction carries 12 bases between V and J, which are trimmed by 5 bases and 7 bases respectively.